The following is a T cell receptor beta chain sequence with its context. Its antigen is still unknown. Time point of the sample: week 11, during vaccination. Vaccination used 300 ug of mutant IDH1 20-mer peptide per dose, with topical imiquimod. This sample was taken from a study of a mutant IDH1 vaccine in newly diagnosed glioma. Study-level information: During weeks 1, 3, 5, 7, 11, 15, 19 and 23, patients received eight vaccinations. Onset of vaccination occurred 4-6 weeks following radiotherapy alone, or with temozolomide cycles.

CDR3 length: 14 residues. The V gene's germline CDR1 is MDHEN and CDR2 SYDVKM. With 5 bases removed from V and 3 bases from J, the gap between germline ends came to 13 bases. Produced via immunoSEQ multiplex PCR; TCRdb's table is partial and in-frame only. The sample carries over 60,000 clones, about 88% recorded once. Sequenced here: PBMCs, sampled from a glioma patient whose treatment included an IDH1 peptide vaccine. The genes are TRBV28 and TRBJ1-2; D unclear. The TCR originated in a man aged 35-49 years with glioma. The CDR3 region is CASSLRSYHYGYTF. CDR3 nucleotide sequence: TGTGCCAGCAGTCTTCGGAGCTATCACTATGGCTACACCTTC.